Listed below are T cell receptor beta chains from one sample, sequenced in a study of shared clonotypes between healthy human individuals. TCRdb's table, derived via immunoSEQ multiplex PCR, lists solely in-frame clones and lacks some. The sample yields millions of clones, about 92% seen once. Sequencing was performed on naive CD8+ T cells from PBMCs. These receptors were obtained from a man between 18 and 35 years old in good health. Some clones in this sample may be carry-over from other donors' samples. Both conserved end residues are trimmed from each CDR3. Not all rows give a size; the values are once, few, many and, for expanded clones, a class.

j_call,clone_size,v_call,cdr3_aa
TRBJ2-5,NA,TRBV7-8,ASSLDGGLAFQETQY
TRBJ2-3,once,TRBV6-1,ASSEHPRRGSWTDTQY
TRBJ2-7,NA,TRBV5-1,ASSFGLASTYEQY
TRBJ1-1,NA,TRBV15,ATSRGTAGTEAF
TRBJ2-7,NA,TRBV2,ASSPSSAFSYEQY
TRBJ2-7,NA,TRBV27,ASSTVGTGDSYEQY
TRBJ2-2,once,TRBV13,ASSSNGLAGDLNTGELF
TRBJ1-1,NA,TRBV5-1,ASSSFTTGGGTEAF
TRBJ2-7,once,TRBV10-3,AISSDYHEQY
TRBJ1-1,once,TRBV7-7,ASSPPASLNTEAF
TRBJ2-7,NA,TRBV7-9,ASSHTSYEQY
TRBJ2-1,NA,TRBV7-9,ASSKYRDSAYNEQF
TRBJ2-7,NA,TRBV11-2,ASSLVLPTPQRGSYEQY
TRBJ2-3,NA,TRBV27,ASSPGYIGTQY
TRBJ1-5,NA,TRBV4-2,ASSQDWKGGNQPQH
TRBJ2-1,NA,TRBV4-1,ASTALSQREVGLYEQF
TRBJ1-4,NA,TRBV19,ASSIQGHEKLF
TRBJ2-1,NA,TRBV27,ASRGVQGAREQF
TRBJ2-7,NA,TRBV11-2,ASSLVLGKRHEQY
TRBJ2-2,NA,TRBV7-9,ASSHPGANTGELF
TRBJ1-3,NA,TRBV9,ASSVGGPASGNTIY
TRBJ2-7,few,TRBV27,ASGVGNSYEQY
TRBJ1-2,NA,TRBV5-8,ASSLKQGNINYGYT
TRBJ2-1,NA,TRBV7-3,ASSLGGVYNEQF
TRBJ2-7,NA,TRBV11-2,ASSHSSTSGPGYYEQY
TRBJ1-2,NA,TRBV20-1,SARAAVGYT
TRBJ2-5,NA,TRBV28,ASSFSRLAQETQY
TRBJ1-4,NA,TRBV21-1,ASSKGRAGEKLF
TRBJ2-7,NA,TRBV27,ASSFPPGTGASYEQY
TRBJ2-3,NA,TRBV4-1,ASSQGPSGGTYMDTQY
TRBJ1-4,NA,TRBV28,ASSYGEKLF
TRBJ1-6,once,TRBV7-9,ASSLQAKGLH
TRBJ1-2,NA,TRBV7-9,ASSYPTVASYGYT
TRBJ2-1,NA,TRBV5-7,ASSLEDRVWLDNEQF
TRBJ2-5,NA,TRBV14,ASSQRTGPQETQY
TRBJ2-3,NA,TRBV10-1,ASSPGTGLAGGGDTQY
TRBJ1-6,NA,TRBV30,AWSLGLGKAYNSPLH
TRBJ2-3,NA,TRBV4-1,ASSQGFMGPSTDTQY